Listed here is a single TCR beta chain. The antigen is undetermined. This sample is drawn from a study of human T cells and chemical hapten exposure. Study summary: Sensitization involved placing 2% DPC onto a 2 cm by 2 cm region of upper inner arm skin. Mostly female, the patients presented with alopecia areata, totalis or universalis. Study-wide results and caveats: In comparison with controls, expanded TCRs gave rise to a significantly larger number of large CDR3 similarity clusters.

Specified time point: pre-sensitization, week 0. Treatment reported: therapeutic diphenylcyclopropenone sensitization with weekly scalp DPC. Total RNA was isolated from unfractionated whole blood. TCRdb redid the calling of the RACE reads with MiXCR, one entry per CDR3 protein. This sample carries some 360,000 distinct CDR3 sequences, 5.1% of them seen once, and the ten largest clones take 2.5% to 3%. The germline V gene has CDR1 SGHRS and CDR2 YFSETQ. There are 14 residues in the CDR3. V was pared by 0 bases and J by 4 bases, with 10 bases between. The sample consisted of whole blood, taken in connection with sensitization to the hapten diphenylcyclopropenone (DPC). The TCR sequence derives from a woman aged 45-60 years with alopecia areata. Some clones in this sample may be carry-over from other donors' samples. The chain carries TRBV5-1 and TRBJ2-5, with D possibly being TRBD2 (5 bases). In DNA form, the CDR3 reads TGCGCCAGCAGCTTGGTCCTAGCCGGAGAGACCCAGTACTTC. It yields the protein CASSLVLAGETQYF.